This entry lists 5 T cell receptor beta chains sequenced from one sample in a study of blood T cells in healthy people across ages. Primers used in a second PCR of roughly 6 to 12 cycles were a sample-barcoded 5' primer and a J-beta primer mix. MiXCR, applied by TCRdb to the 5' RACE reads, yields one record per CDR3 protein. The table has about 1.8 million distinct CDR3 sequences, about 50% seen once. Source material: blood. The receptors here all came from a woman aged 40-49 years in good health.

V usage is TRBV28 and J usage is TRBJ2-1, with D possibly being TRBD2 (6 bases). Germline CDR1 is MDHEN and CDR2 is SYDVKM. The CDR3 runs 16 residues. V was clipped by 5 bases and J by 2 bases, with 16 bases between them. DNA of the CDR3: TGTGCCAGCAGTCCTCGACTAGGAACCCCCTACAATGAGCAGTTCTTC. Translated: CASSPRLGTPYNEQFF.

This clonotype was found once. The chain links TRBV6-1 to TRBJ1-5, with unresolved D. Trimming took off 4 bases at V and 1 base at J, with 14 bases between the two ends. This CDR3 has 16 residues. The V gene's germline CDR1 is MNHNS and CDR2 SASEGT. The CDR3 DNA reads as TGTGCCAGCAGTGCCAGCAGTATCCCAAGCAATCAGCCCCAGCATTTT. Its protein is CASSASSIPSNQPQHF.

The CDR3: CASSSTGTVSYDQYF. CDR3 DNA: TGTGCCAGCAGTTCAACCGGGACAGTATCCTACGATCAGTACTTC. The V and J genes are TRBV12-3 or TRBV12-4 and TRBJ2-5; 7 nucleotides match TRBD1. Unmatched junction bases numbered 16, after V lost 4 bases and J lost 11 bases. CDR3 size: 15 residues.

This clonotype appeared a few times. The J gene is TRBJ2-1, the V gene TRBV7-9, with a weak D call TRBD1 (5 bases). This CDR3 contains 17 residues. V gave up 2 bases and J gave up 9 bases, with 23 bases separating them. The germline gives CDR1 SEHNR, CDR2 FQNEAQ (reference sequence). CDR3 DNA sequence: TGTGCCAGCAGCTTACCGGGTCTGGCAGGGCATAGGTCTGAGCAGTTCTTC. Translation gives CASSLPGLAGHRSEQFF.

The rearrangement uses TRBV6-4 and TRBJ2-1, with 13 bases aligning to TRBD2. CDR1 MRHNA and CDR2 SNTAGT come from the germline V gene. J lost 7 bases, V lost 11 bases, and 5 bases had no gene match. This CDR3 region has 13 residues. The CDR3 loop is CARGGLAGNEQFF. The DNA of the CDR3 is TGTGCCCGCGGGGGACTAGCGGGGAATGAGCAGTTCTTC.